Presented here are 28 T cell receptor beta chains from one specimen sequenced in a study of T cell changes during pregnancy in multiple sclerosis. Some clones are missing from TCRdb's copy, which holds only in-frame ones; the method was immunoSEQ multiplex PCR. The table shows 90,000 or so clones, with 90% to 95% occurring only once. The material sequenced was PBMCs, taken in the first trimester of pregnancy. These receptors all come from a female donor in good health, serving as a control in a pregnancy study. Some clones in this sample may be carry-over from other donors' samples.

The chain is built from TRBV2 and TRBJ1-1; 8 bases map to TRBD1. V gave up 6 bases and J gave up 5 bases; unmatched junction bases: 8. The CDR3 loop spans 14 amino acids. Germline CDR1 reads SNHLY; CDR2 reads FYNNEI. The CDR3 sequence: CASSETGGRTEAFF. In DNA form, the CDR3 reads TGTGCCAGCAGCGAAACAGGGGGGAGGACTGAAGCTTTCTTT.

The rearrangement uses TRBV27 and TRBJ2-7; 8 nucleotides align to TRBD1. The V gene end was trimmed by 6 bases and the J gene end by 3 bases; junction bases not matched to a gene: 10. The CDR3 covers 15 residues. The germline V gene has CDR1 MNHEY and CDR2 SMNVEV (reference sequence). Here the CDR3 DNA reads TGTGCCAGCAGGACTCACGGACAGGGCCTCTACGAGCAGTACTTC. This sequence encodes CASRTHGQGLYEQYF.

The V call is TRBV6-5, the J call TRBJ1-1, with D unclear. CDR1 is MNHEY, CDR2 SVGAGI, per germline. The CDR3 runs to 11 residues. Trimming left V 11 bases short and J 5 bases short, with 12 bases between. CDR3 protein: CADFPGTEAFF. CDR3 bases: TGTGCCGACTTTCCGGGGACTGAAGCTTTCTTT.

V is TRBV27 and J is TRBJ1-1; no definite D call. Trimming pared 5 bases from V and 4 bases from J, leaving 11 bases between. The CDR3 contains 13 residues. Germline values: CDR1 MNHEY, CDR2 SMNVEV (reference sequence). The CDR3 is CASSPFMRTEAFF. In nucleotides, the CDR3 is TGTGCCAGCAGTCCCTTCATGCGCACTGAAGCTTTCTTT.

The CDR3 DNA sequence: TGTGCCAGCAGTGAGGACACGGGCTTTAAGCTGTTTTTT. Amino acids: CASSEDTGFKLFF. The rearrangement links TRBV6-4 to TRBJ2-2, with a tentative D call TRBD1 (5 bases). The CDR3 extends over 13 amino acids. CDR1 MRHNA and CDR2 SNTAGT come from the germline V gene. V was shortened by 3 bases and J by 12 bases, with 14 bases between the two germline ends.

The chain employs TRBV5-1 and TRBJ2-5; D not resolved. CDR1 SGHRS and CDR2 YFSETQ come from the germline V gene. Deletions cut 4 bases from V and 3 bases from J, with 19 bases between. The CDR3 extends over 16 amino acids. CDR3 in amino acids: CASSLPNLRPEETQYF. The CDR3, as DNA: TGCGCCAGCAGCCTCCCGAACCTGAGGCCCGAAGAGACCCAGTACTTC.

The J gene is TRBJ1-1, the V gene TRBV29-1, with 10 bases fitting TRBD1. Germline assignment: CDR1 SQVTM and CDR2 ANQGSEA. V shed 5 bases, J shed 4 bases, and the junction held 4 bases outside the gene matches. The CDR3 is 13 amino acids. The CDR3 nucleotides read TGCAGCGTTACAGGACAGGGGGTCACTGAAGCTTTCTTT. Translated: CSVTGQGVTEAFF.

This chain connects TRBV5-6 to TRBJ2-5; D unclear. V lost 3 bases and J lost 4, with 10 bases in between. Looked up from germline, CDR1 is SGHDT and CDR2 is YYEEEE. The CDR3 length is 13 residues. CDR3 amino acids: CASSSSLAETQYF. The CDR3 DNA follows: TGTGCCAGCAGCTCGAGCCTCGCAGAGACCCAGTACTTC.

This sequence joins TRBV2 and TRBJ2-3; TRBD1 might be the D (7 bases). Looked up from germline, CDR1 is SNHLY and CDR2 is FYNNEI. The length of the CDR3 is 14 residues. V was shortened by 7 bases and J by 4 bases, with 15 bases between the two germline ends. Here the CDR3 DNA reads TGTGCCAGCAACAGGGGAGGTGGATCAGATACGCAGTATTTT. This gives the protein CASNRGGGSDTQYF.

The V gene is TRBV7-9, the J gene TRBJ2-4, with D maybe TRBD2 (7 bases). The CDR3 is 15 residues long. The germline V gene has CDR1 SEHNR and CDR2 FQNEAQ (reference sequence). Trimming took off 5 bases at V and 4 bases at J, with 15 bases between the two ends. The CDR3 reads CASSTSGGPKNIQYF. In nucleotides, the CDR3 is TGTGCCAGCAGCACCTCGGGGGGCCCAAAAAACATTCAGTACTTC.

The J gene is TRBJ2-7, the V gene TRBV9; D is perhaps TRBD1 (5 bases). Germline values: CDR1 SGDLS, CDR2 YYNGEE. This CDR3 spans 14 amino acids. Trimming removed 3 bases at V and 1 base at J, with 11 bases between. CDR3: CASSAPGRSYEQYF. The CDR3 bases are TGTGCCAGCAGCGCGCCAGGGCGTTCCTACGAGCAGTACTTC.

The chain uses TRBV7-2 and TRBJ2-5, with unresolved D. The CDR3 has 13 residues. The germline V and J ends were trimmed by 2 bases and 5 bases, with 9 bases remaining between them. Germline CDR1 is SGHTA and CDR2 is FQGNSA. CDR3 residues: CASSLNPEETQYF. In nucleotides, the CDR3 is TGTGCCAGCAGCTTAAATCCTGAGGAGACCCAGTACTTC. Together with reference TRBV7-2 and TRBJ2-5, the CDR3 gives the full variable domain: GAGVSQSPSNKVTEKGKDVELRCDPISGHTALYWYRQSLGQGLEFLIYFQGNSAPDKSGLPSDRFSAERTGGSVSTLTIQRTQQEDSAVYLCASSLNPEETQYFGPGTRLLVL.

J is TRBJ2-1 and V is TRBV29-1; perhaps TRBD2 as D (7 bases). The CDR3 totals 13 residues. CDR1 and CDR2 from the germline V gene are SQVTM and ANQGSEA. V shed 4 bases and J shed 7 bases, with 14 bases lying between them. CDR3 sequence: CSVAGGRRNEQFF. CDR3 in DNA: TGCAGCGTTGCGGGGGGCAGGCGGAATGAGCAGTTCTTC.

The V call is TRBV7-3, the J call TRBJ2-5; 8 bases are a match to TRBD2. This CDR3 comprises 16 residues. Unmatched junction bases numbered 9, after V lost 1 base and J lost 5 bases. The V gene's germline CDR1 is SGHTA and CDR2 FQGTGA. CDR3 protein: CASSLSPASGGETQYF. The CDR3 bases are TGTGCCAGCAGCTTAAGCCCGGCGTCGGGGGGGGAGACCCAGTACTTC.

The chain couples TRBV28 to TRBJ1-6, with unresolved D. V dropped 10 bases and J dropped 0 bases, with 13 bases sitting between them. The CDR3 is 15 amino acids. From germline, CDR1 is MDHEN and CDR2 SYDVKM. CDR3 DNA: TGTGCCACGCACCTCCGGGGCTCCTATAATTCACCCCTCCACTTT. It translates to CATHLRGSYNSPLHF.

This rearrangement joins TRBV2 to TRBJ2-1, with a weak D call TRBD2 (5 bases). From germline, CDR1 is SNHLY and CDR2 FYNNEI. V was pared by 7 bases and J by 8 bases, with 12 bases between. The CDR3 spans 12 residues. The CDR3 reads CASNGVRDEQFF. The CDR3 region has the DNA TGTGCCAGCAATGGGGTGAGGGATGAGCAGTTCTTC. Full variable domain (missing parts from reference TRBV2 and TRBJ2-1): EPEVTQTPSHQVTQMGQEVILRCVPISNHLYFYWYRQILGQKVEFLVSFYNNEISEKSEIFDDQFSVERPDGSNFTLKIRSTKLEDSAMYFCASNGVRDEQFFGPGTRLTVL.

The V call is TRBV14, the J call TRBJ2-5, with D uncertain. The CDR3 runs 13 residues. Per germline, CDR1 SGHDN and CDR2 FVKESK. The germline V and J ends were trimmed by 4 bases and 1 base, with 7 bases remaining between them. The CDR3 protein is CASSRHGQETQYF. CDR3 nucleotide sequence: TGTGCCAGCAGCCGACACGGCCAAGAGACCCAGTACTTC.

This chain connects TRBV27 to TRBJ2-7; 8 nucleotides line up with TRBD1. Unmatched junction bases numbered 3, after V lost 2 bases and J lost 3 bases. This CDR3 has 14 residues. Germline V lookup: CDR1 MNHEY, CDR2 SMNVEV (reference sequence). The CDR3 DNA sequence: TGTGCCAGCAGTTTAAGGACAGGGAGCTACGAGCAGTACTTC. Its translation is CASSLRTGSYEQYF.

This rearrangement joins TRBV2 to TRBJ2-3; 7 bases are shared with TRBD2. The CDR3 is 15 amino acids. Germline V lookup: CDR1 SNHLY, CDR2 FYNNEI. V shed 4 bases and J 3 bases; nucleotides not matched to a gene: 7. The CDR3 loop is CASSGRQGGTDTQYF. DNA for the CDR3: TGTGCCAGCAGTGGTAGGCAGGGAGGGACAGATACGCAGTATTTT. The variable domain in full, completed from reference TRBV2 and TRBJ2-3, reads EPEVTQTPSHQVTQMGQEVILRCVPISNHLYFYWYRQILGQKVEFLVSFYNNEISEKSEIFDDQFSVERPDGSNFTLKIRSTKLEDSAMYFCASSGRQGGTDTQYFGPGTRLTVL.

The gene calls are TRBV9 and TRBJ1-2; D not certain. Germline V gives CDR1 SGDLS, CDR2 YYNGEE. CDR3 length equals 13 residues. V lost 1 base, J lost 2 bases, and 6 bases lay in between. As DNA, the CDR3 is TGTGCCAGCAGCGTAAGACAAAACTATGGCTACACCTTC. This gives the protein CASSVRQNYGYTF.

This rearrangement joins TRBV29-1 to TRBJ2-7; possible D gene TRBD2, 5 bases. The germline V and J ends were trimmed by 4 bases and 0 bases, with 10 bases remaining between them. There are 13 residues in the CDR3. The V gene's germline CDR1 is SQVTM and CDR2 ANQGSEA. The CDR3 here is CSVGGSNSYEQYF. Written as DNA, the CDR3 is TGCAGCGTTGGAGGGAGCAACTCCTACGAGCAGTACTTC.

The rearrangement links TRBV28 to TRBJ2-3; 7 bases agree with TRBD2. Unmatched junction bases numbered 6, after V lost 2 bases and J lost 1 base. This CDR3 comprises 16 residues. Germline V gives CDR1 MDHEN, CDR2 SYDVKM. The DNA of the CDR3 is TGTGCCAGCAGTTTAGGGGGGGTATGGGGCACAGATACGCAGTATTTT. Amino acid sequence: CASSLGGVWGTDTQYF.

In DNA form, the CDR3 reads TGTGCCAGTAGTCCACCTAACGGACAGGGGGATGAGACCCAGTACTTC. Translated: CASSPPNGQGDETQYF. The chain is built from TRBV19 and TRBJ2-5, with TRBD1 matching over 10 bases. The J segment lost 5 bases and the V segment lost 5 bases, leaving 11 bases of the junction unmatched. Germline V gives CDR1 LNHDA, CDR2 SQIVND (reference sequence). The CDR3 sequence is 16 residues long.

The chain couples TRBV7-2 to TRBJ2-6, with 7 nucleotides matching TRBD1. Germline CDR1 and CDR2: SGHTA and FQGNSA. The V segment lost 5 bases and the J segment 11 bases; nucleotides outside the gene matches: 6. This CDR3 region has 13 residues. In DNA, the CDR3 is TGTGCCAGCAGCGACCGGGACAGCCACGTCCTGACTTTC. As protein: CASSDRDSHVLTF.

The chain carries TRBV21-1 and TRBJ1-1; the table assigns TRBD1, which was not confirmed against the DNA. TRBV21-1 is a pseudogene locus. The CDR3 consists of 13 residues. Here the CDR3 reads CASSRRNRVEAFF. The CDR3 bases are TGTGCCAGCAGCCGACGGAACAGGGTTGAAGCTTTCTTT.

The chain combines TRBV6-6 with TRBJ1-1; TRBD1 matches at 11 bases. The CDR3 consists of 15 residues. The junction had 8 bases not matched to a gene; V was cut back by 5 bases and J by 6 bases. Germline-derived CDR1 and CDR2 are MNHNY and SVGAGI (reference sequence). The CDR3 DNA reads TGTGCCAGCAGTCAGCGGGACAGGGGGATCTCTGAAGCTTTCTTT. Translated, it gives CASSQRDRGISEAFF.

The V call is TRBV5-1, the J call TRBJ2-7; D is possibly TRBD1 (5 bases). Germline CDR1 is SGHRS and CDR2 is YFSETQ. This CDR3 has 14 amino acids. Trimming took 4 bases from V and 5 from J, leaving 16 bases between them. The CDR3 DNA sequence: TGCGCCAGCAGCGCAGAAGCAGGGTTCCACGAGCAGTACTTC. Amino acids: CASSAEAGFHEQYF.

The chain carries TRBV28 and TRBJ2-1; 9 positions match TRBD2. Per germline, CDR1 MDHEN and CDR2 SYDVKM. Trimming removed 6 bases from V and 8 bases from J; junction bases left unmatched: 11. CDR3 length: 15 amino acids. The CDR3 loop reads CASSTSGLATHEQFF. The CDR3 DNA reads TGTGCCAGCAGCACATCGGGACTAGCAACTCATGAGCAGTTCTTC.